These 24 T cell receptor beta chains were sequenced from one sample in a study of shared clonotypes between healthy human individuals. Libraries were prepared by immunoSEQ multiplex PCR; TCRdb keeps only in-frame clonotypes and omits some of them. The sample shows roughly 1.5 million clones, under 99% of them seen only once. The sequenced sample was naive CD4+ T cells sorted from blood. The sample's subset: CD45RA+ positively selected. Every receptor here comes from a man aged 30 to 39 in good health.

This rearrangement joins TRBV10-2 to TRBJ2-1; possible D gene TRBD2, 5 bases. The CDR3 has 13 residues. With 6 bases removed from V and 4 bases from J, the gap between germline ends came to 10 bases. The germline V gene encodes CDR1 WSHSY and CDR2 SAAADI. The CDR3 loop reads CASSQDSYNEQFF. The CDR3 bases are TGCGCCAGCAGCCAGGACTCTTACAATGAGCAGTTCTTC.

The J gene is TRBJ2-2, the V gene TRBV19; 7 positions agree with TRBD2. CDR1 and CDR2 (germline): LNHDA, SQIVND (reference sequence). The V and J ends lost 5 bases and 5 bases, in that order; junction bases with no gene match: 8. This CDR3 is 15 amino acids long. The CDR3 nucleotides read TGTGCCAGTAGTCTCCGGGAGGTTGGAACCGGGGAGCTGTTTTTT. Protein sequence: CASSLREVGTGELFF.

The rearrangement uses TRBV7-9 and TRBJ1-2; D gene uncertain. Germline V gene sequence: CDR1 SEHNR, CDR2 FQNEAQ (reference sequence). The CDR3 is made up of 15 amino acids. Trimming took off 1 base at V and 4 bases at J, with 13 bases between the two ends. CDR3 amino acids: CASSLEGGRGYGYTF. The CDR3 DNA reads as TGTGCCAGCAGCTTAGAGGGAGGGCGAGGCTATGGCTACACCTTC.

The table lists this clone with a count of one. The chain joins TRBV7-2 to TRBJ2-5; 12 bases match TRBD2. V trimming: 5 bases; J trimming: 5 bases; junction bases outside the gene matches: 9. The CDR3 covers 16 residues. Germline V gives CDR1 SGHTA, CDR2 FQGNSA. CDR3 protein: CASSPQLAGGFETQYF. The CDR3 DNA sequence: TGTGCCAGCAGCCCCCAACTAGCGGGAGGATTTGAGACCCAGTACTTC.

The rearrangement links TRBV10-3 to TRBJ2-7; 8 bases fit TRBD1. The CDR3 spans 15 residues. Germline CDR1 ENHRY, CDR2 SYGVKD. V was clipped by 0 bases and J by 1 base; unmatched bases: 2. The CDR3 DNA sequence: TGTGCCATCAGTGAGTCGGGACAGGTGTCCTACGAGCAGTACTTC. Protein sequence: CAISESGQVSYEQYF.

The rearrangement joins TRBV6-5 to TRBJ1-2; D perhaps matches TRBD1 (5 bases). Germline V gene lookup returns CDR1 MNHEY and CDR2 SVGAGI. The V gene lost 6 bases and the J gene lost 3 bases, with 14 bases spanning the gap. The CDR3 extends over 14 amino acids. Written as DNA, the CDR3 is TGTGCCAGCAGCCCGGGGGAACAGTACTATGGCTACACCTTC. It translates to CASSPGEQYYGYTF.

This clone was seen a single time. One end of the junction varies from germline; a read error may be responsible. The chain recombines TRBV6-6 with TRBJ1-1; 8 positions match TRBD1. CDR1 is MNHNY, CDR2 SVGAGI, per germline (reference sequence). This CDR3 is 15 amino acids long. CDR3 in amino acids: CASSHSGGANTEAFF. The CDR3 DNA reads TGTGCCAGCAGTCACTCAGGGGGCGCGAACACTGAAGCTTTCTTT.

The chain employs TRBV11-2 and TRBJ2-7; 9 bases match TRBD1. With 1 base clipped from V and 3 bases from J, the junction kept 7 bases outside the gene matches. Germline V gives CDR1 SGHAT, CDR2 FQNNGV. The CDR3 runs 16 residues. CDR3 sequence: CASSLGPGQGIYEQYF. CDR3 in DNA: TGTGCCAGCAGCTTAGGCCCGGGACAGGGAATCTACGAGCAGTACTTC.

The J gene is TRBJ2-6, the V gene TRBV5-6; maybe TRBD2 (5 bases). The V gene lost 5 bases and the J gene lost 3 bases, with 9 bases spanning the gap. The CDR3 loop spans 14 amino acids. The germline V gene has CDR1 SGHDT and CDR2 YYEEEE. The DNA for the CDR3 is TGTGCCAGCAGGCTCGCGGGTGGGGCCAACGTCCTGACTTTC. This sequence encodes CASRLAGGANVLTF.

This clone was seen a single time. The gene calls are TRBV7-8 and TRBJ2-3; D not resolved. Germline V gene data show CDR1 as SGHVS and CDR2 as FQNEAQ. V gave up 0 bases and J gave up 0 bases, with 4 bases separating them. The CDR3 spans 14 residues. Here the CDR3 reads CASSLAPSTDTQYF. The CDR3 nucleotides are TGTGCCAGCAGCTTAGCGCCTAGCACAGATACGCAGTATTTT.

In its sample, this clone was seen once. Other DNA sequences of this sample code for an identical CDR3. The chain combines TRBV5-1 with TRBJ2-1, with D possibly being TRBD2 (6 bases). CDR1 is SGHRS and CDR2 is YFSETQ in the germline V gene. The germline V and J ends were trimmed by 4 bases and 4 bases, with 9 bases remaining between them. The CDR3 loop spans 13 amino acids. The CDR3 bases are TGCGCCAGCAGCCGCGGGACGTACAATGAGCAGTTCTTC. This encodes CASSRGTYNEQFF.

The chain links TRBV5-1 to TRBJ2-3, with a weak D call TRBD1 (6 bases). Looked up from germline, CDR1 is SGHRS and CDR2 is YFSETQ. The CDR3 consists of 16 residues. Between the trimmed V and J ends, which lost 1 base and 2 bases, there was a span of 14 bases. The CDR3 sequence is CASSLYVDRHTDTQYF. CDR3 bases: TGCGCCAGCAGCTTGTATGTGGACAGACACACAGATACGCAGTATTTT. Variable domain in full (rest from reference TRBV5-1 and TRBJ2-3): KAGVTQTPRYLIKTRGQQVTLSCSPISGHRSVSWYQQTPGQGLQFLFEYFSETQRNKGNFPGRFSGRQFSNSRSEMNVSTLELGDSALYLCASSLYVDRHTDTQYFGPGTRLTVL.

The chain combines TRBV18 with TRBJ1-5; D not resolved. Germline CDR1 KGHSH, CDR2 LQKENI. V lost 5 bases and J 0 bases, leaving 5 bases between the germline ends. The CDR3 runs 13 residues. DNA of the CDR3: TGTGCCAGCTCATCAGTTAGCAATCAGCCCCAGCATTTT. It specifies CASSSVSNQPQHF.

The genes are TRBV5-1 and TRBJ2-7; a weak D match, TRBD1 (6 bases). Trimming took off 0 bases at V and 4 bases at J, with 17 bases between the two ends. Germline V gene sequence: CDR1 SGHRS, CDR2 YFSETQ. The CDR3 totals 16 residues. CDR3 coding DNA: TGCGCCAGCAGCTTGGCCAGGGGCAGAGAGCTTTACGAGCAGTACTTC. Translation gives CASSLARGRELYEQYF. Looking up the rest from reference TRBV5-1 and TRBJ2-7 gives the full variable domain: KAGVTQTPRYLIKTRGQQVTLSCSPISGHRSVSWYQQTPGQGLQFLFEYFSETQRNKGNFPGRFSGRQFSNSRSEMNVSTLELGDSALYLCASSLARGRELYEQYFGPGTRLTVT.

The chain couples TRBV4-1 to TRBJ2-7; 14 positions match TRBD2. With 0 bases clipped from V and 2 bases from J, the junction kept 9 bases outside the gene matches. The CDR3 extends over 19 amino acids. The V gene's germline CDR1 is MGHRA and CDR2 YSYEKL. The CDR3 reads CASSQDMGLAGAGAYEQYF. CDR3 DNA: TGCGCCAGCAGCCAAGATATGGGACTAGCGGGAGCAGGGGCCTACGAGCAGTACTTC.

CDR3 DNA sequence: TGTGCCAGTAGTGTCCGGACAGGGAGGCAGCCCCAGCATTTT. Protein product: CASSVRTGRQPQHF. The genes are TRBV19 and TRBJ1-5, with 8 bases that match TRBD1. V was pared by 5 bases and J by 7 bases, with 7 bases of the junction left unmatched. The germline V gene has CDR1 LNHDA and CDR2 SQIVND (reference sequence). This CDR3 has 14 amino acids.

The chain has TRBV5-4 and TRBJ1-2; D remains unclear. The CDR3 is 11 residues long. The germline CDR1 and CDR2 sequences are SGHNT and YYREEE (reference sequence). Trimming stripped 6 bases from V and 4 bases from J, with 7 bases between. CDR3 bases: TGTGCCAGCAACCCACCCTATGGCTACACCTTC. It is translated as CASNPPYGYTF. Using reference TRBV5-4 and TRBJ1-2 for the parts outside the CDR3, the full variable domain is ETGVTQSPTHLIKTRGQQVTLRCSSQSGHNTVSWYQQALGQGPQFIFQYYREEENGRGNFPPRFSGLQFPNYSSELNVNALELDDSALYLCASNPPYGYTFGSGTRLTVV.

This rearrangement joins TRBV28 to TRBJ1-2; TRBD1 might be the D (5 bases). The CDR3 loop spans 15 amino acids. Germline CDR1 is MDHEN and CDR2 is SYDVKM. The ends were cut back, 2 bases at V and 4 bases at J, with 14 bases in the middle. Written as DNA, the CDR3 is TGTGCCAGCAGTTTAGGGGGAAACTCACCCTATGGCTACACCTTC. Amino acid sequence: CASSLGGNSPYGYTF.

This chain connects TRBV15 to TRBJ1-2, with D possibly TRBD1 on 6 matching bases. The length of the CDR3 is 15 residues. The V gene lost 1 base and the J gene lost 5 bases, with 14 bases spanning the gap. Germline values: CDR1 LNHNV, CDR2 YYDKDF (reference sequence). Here the CDR3 reads CATSRGKGGQYGYTF. The CDR3 region has the DNA TGTGCCACCAGCAGAGGTAAAGGGGGTCAATATGGCTACACCTTC.

The rearrangement uses TRBV19 and TRBJ2-1, with D possibly TRBD2 on 5 matching bases. Germline V gene lookup returns CDR1 LNHDA and CDR2 SQIVND (reference sequence). V was clipped by 8 bases and J by 8 bases, with 13 bases between them. There are 12 residues in the CDR3. The CDR3 is CASRGLGDEQFF. The CDR3 region has the DNA TGTGCCAGTCGCGGGTTAGGAGATGAGCAGTTCTTC.

Comment on this clone: Other DNA sequences of this sample code for an identical CDR3. The chain is built from TRBV6-1 and TRBJ1-5; the D is unclear. Germline V gene sequence: CDR1 MNHNS, CDR2 SASEGT. This CDR3 is 11 amino acids long. V was trimmed by 6 bases and J by 4 bases, leaving 4 bases between them. CDR3 sequence (DNA): TGTGCCAGCAGCGCAAATCAGCCCCAGCATTTT. It specifies CASSANQPQHF.

The V and J genes are TRBV11-2 and TRBJ2-7; D remains ambiguous. The germline V and J ends were trimmed by 0 bases and 3 bases, with 9 bases remaining between them. Germline CDR1 reads SGHAT; CDR2 reads FQNNGV. This CDR3 comprises 14 residues. CDR3 sequence: CASSLDLTDYEQYF. In nucleotides, the CDR3 is TGTGCCAGCAGCTTAGACTTAACCGACTACGAGCAGTACTTC. The whole variable domain, remainder taken from reference TRBV11-2 and TRBJ2-7, is EAGVAQSPRYKIIEKRQSVAFWCNPISGHATLYWYQQILGQGPKLLIQFQNNGVVDDSQLPKDRFSAERLKGVDSTLKIQPAKLEDSAVYLCASSLDLTDYEQYFGPGTRLTVT.

The V call is TRBV5-1, the J call TRBJ1-1; TRBD1 is a possible D gene (6 bases). The CDR3 runs 15 residues. V was shortened by 5 bases and J by 1 base, with 15 bases between the two germline ends. Germline lookup yields CDR1 SGHRS and CDR2 YFSETQ. CDR3 residues: CASRLIQGRNTEAFF. The CDR3, as DNA: TGCGCCAGCAGGCTTATACAGGGACGGAACACTGAAGCTTTCTTT. Based on the CDR3 plus reference TRBV5-1 and TRBJ1-1, the full variable domain is KAGVTQTPRYLIKTRGQQVTLSCSPISGHRSVSWYQQTPGQGLQFLFEYFSETQRNKGNFPGRFSGRQFSNSRSEMNVSTLELGDSALYLCASRLIQGRNTEAFFGQGTRLTVV.

V is TRBV5-1 and J is TRBJ2-3; TRBD2 aligns across 8 bases. CDR3 length: 17 residues. From germline, CDR1 is SGHRS and CDR2 YFSETQ. The V and J ends lost 4 bases and 5 bases, in that order; junction bases with no gene match: 15. The CDR3 region has the DNA TGCGCCAGCAGCCGCTACGGATGGAGCGGGAGCTTAGATACGCAGTATTTT. It yields the protein CASSRYGWSGSLDTQYF.